Shown below are 16 T cell receptor beta chains from a single sample sequenced in a study of human T cells and chemical hapten exposure (dated by TCRdb to the early 2020s). The library was made by RACE. Instrument on record: NextSeq 500. TCRdb reran the public reads through fastp at Q25 and MiXCR, keeping productive beta chains. Here each entry gathers all rows of one CDR3 protein and keeps the most common genes and DNA. This sample comprises roughly 360,000 distinct CDR3 sequences, approximately 5% of them detected only once. Approximately 2.1% of the sample is held by the ten biggest clonotypes. Per the publication, the time point label means: patch test 1, 2 weeks after DPC sensitization. The intended sense of this specimen's treatment or condition label: therapeutic diphenylcyclopropenone sensitization with weekly scalp DPC. This specimen consisted of whole blood, obtained in connection with sensitization to the hapten diphenylcyclopropenone (DPC). These receptor sequences come from a woman between 45 and 60 years old with alopecia areata. Some clones in this sample may be carry-over from other donors' samples.

This clonotype has at least ten counts. This chain uses TRBV5-5 with TRBJ2-1; D remains unclear. V was clipped by 7 bases and J by 5 bases, with 13 bases between them. The germline gives CDR1 SGHKS, CDR2 YYEKEE (reference sequence). The CDR3 has 13 residues. CDR3 nucleotide sequence: TGTGCCAGCCAAAACCTAACTAACAATGAGCAGTTCTTC. This translates into CASQNLTNNEQFF.

V usage is TRBV21-1 and J usage is TRBJ2-3; the D call TRBD1 from the table was never checked on the DNA. TRBV21-1 is reported as a pseudogene. The CDR3 runs to 15 residues. CDR3 region: CAITSGGHSTDTQYF. CDR3 sequence (DNA): TGTGCCATAACAAGCGGGGGGCATAGCACAGATACGCAGTATTTT.

This clonotype was counted many times. The chain joins TRBV5-5 to TRBJ2-3; TRBD1 matches 8 bases. Germline lookup yields CDR1 SGHKS and CDR2 YYEKEE (reference sequence). The CDR3 consists of 13 residues. J lost 5 bases, V lost 4 bases, and 3 bases had no gene match. Here the CDR3 reads CASSGQGRDTQYF. In DNA form, the CDR3 reads TGTGCCAGCAGCGGACAGGGTCGAGATACGCAGTATTTT.

The sample holds many counts of this clonotype. J is TRBJ1-3 and V is TRBV7-2, with TRBD1 matching over 7 bases. This CDR3 region has 16 residues. In germline, CDR1 is SGHTA, CDR2 FQGNSA. V lost 4 bases, J lost 4 bases, and 10 bases stayed unmatched. CDR3 in DNA: TGTGCCAGCAGCTCAGGGGGGGCCGGTACGGGAAACACCATATATTTT. Protein sequence: CASSSGGAGTGNTIYF.

Many counts were recorded for this clonotype. The V gene is TRBV20-1, the J gene TRBJ2-1, with 11 bases that match TRBD1. There are 11 residues in the CDR3. CDR1 is DFQATT and CDR2 is SNEGSKA in the germline V gene (reference sequence). The trim removed 8 bases at V and 9 bases at J, leaving 3 bases unmatched. The CDR3 sequence is CSSDRGREQFF. As DNA, the CDR3 is TGCAGTTCGGACAGGGGGCGTGAGCAGTTCTTC.

This clonotype has ten or more counts. The J gene is TRBJ1-2, the V gene TRBV6-5; 8 positions agree with TRBD1. The CDR3 runs to 13 residues. CDR1 is MNHEY, CDR2 SVGAGI, per germline. The V gene end was trimmed by 5 bases and the J gene end by 5 bases; junction bases not matched to a gene: 4. The CDR3 spells CASSPHRGYGYTF. DNA of the CDR3: TGTGCCAGCAGTCCCCACAGGGGGTATGGCTACACCTTC.

The chain recombines TRBV12-3 or TRBV12-4 with TRBJ1-5, with 8 bases matching TRBD1. Unmatched junction bases numbered 3, after V lost 1 base and J lost 4 bases. This CDR3 is 15 amino acids long. CDR3 residues: CASSLGTGKNQPQHF. The CDR3 DNA sequence: TGTGCCAGCAGTTTAGGGACAGGGAAAAATCAGCCCCAGCATTTT.

There are many counts of this clonotype. The chain links TRBV20-1 to TRBJ2-7; 9 bases agree with TRBD2. CDR3 length equals 14 residues. V was clipped by 5 bases and J by 2 bases; unmatched bases: 7. Per the germline V gene, CDR1 is DFQATT and CDR2 is SNEGSKA (reference sequence). This CDR3 is CSAPNLAGTYEQYF. As DNA, the CDR3 is TGCAGTGCTCCTAATCTAGCGGGAACCTACGAGCAGTACTTC.

This clonotype has more than one count but fewer than ten. This chain joins TRBV7-9 and TRBJ2-2; D remains ambiguous. Germline assignment: CDR1 SEHNR and CDR2 FQNEAQ (reference sequence). The V and J ends lost 5 bases and 6 bases respectively, with 7 bases between them. The CDR3 has 12 residues. In DNA form, the CDR3 reads TGTGCCAGCAGCGACATGCCCGGGGAGCTGTTTTTT. Translation gives CASSDMPGELFF.

This clonotype has just a few counts. CDR3 protein: CASSVGDSGLSKNIQYF. The DNA for the CDR3 is TGTGCCAGCAGCGTAGGGGACAGCGGGTTGTCAAAAAACATTCAGTACTTC. J is TRBJ2-4 and V is TRBV9, with D perhaps TRBD1 (7 bases). The V end was cut by 0 bases, the J end by 4 bases, with 17 bases between. This CDR3 is built from 17 residues. Germline CDR1 is SGDLS and CDR2 is YYNGEE.

The CDR3 loop reads CASSLMGTGNQPQHF. CDR3 DNA: TGTGCCAGCAGCTTGATGGGGACAGGGAATCAGCCCCAGCATTTT. V and J are TRBV5-5 and TRBJ1-5; 9 positions match TRBD1. CDR1 is SGHKS and CDR2 is YYEKEE in the germline V gene (reference sequence). The V segment lost 1 base and the J segment 4 bases; nucleotides outside the gene matches: 3. The CDR3 contains 15 residues.

This clonotype was found a few times. This rearrangement joins TRBV28 to TRBJ2-5; 8 bases fit TRBD2. This CDR3 has 13 amino acids. J was trimmed by 5 bases and V by 6 bases; bases with no gene match: 5. Germline V gene data show CDR1 as MDHEN and CDR2 as SYDVKM. In nucleotides, the CDR3 is TGTGCCAGCAGCCGACTAGCGATTGAGACCCAGTACTTC. It codes for CASSRLAIETQYF.

This clonotype was recorded many times. The CDR3 loop is CASSYGTNEQYF. The CDR3 DNA reads TGTGCCAGCAGTTACGGGACTAACGAGCAGTACTTC. The chain employs TRBV12-3 or TRBV12-4 and TRBJ2-7; 7 positions match TRBD2. V dropped 4 bases and J dropped 5; count of bases not matched to a gene: 2. CDR3 size: 12 residues.

The chain links TRBV6-5 to TRBJ1-1; D perhaps matches TRBD1 (5 bases). Germline V gene lookup returns CDR1 MNHEY and CDR2 SVGAGI. V was trimmed by 5 bases and J by 6 bases, leaving 10 bases between them. The CDR3 is 12 amino acids. The CDR3 region is CASSGGEAEAFF. CDR3 nucleotide sequence: TGTGCCAGCAGTGGGGGGGAAGCTGAAGCTTTCTTT.

This clonotype was counted ten times or more. The J gene is TRBJ1-1, the V gene TRBV12-3 or TRBV12-4, with 7 bases that match TRBD1. The CDR3 consists of 13 residues. V was pared by 5 bases and J by 2 bases, with 2 bases of the junction left unmatched. Written as DNA, the CDR3 is TGTGCCAGCAGTGACAGGGCCAACACTGAAGCTTTCTTT. Residues: CASSDRANTEAFF.

CDR3 in amino acids: CAWSVLQTNYGYTF. CDR3 bases: TGTGCCTGGAGTGTGCTACAGACTAACTATGGCTACACCTTC. The V call is TRBV30, the J call TRBJ1-2; D not certain. The CDR3 sequence is 14 residues long. Germline CDR1 is GTSNPN and CDR2 is SVGIG (reference sequence). Between the trimmed V and J ends, which lost 0 bases and 0 bases, there was a span of 8 bases.